This entry lists 6 T cell receptor beta chains sequenced from one sample in a study of STAT5B mutations in CD4+ large granular lymphocyte leukemia. Using immunoSEQ multiplex PCR, the repertoire was profiled, and TCRdb retains in-frame clones only, with some absent. The sample has over 20,000 clones, approximately 81% seen once. Sequenced: CD4+ T cells from blood buffy coats. These receptors came from a human donor in good health.

This clone was seen just once. The chain has TRBV7-2 and TRBJ2-2; D gene uncertain. Germline V lookup: CDR1 SGHTA, CDR2 FQGNSA. The CDR3 runs 17 residues. Trimming stripped 1 base from V and 0 bases from J, with 12 bases between. CDR3 sequence (DNA): TGTGCCAGCAGCTTAGACCTGGGCAGACCGAACACCGGGGAGCTGTTTTTT. Amino acids: CASSLDLGRPNTGELFF.

The V call is TRBV11-3, the J call TRBJ2-7; tentatively, D is TRBD1 (6 bases). CDR1 and CDR2 (germline): SGHNT, YENEEA. The CDR3 loop spans 13 amino acids. V lost 8 bases and J lost 2, with 13 bases in between. DNA for the CDR3: TGTGCCAGCTCTTCGAGGACAGCCTACGAGCAGTACTTC. This translates into CASSSRTAYEQYF.

CDR3 bases: TGTGCCAGCAGTCCCGGGACTACTCTTCCCTACGAGCAGTACGTC. It encodes CASSPGTTLPYEQYV. The chain recombines TRBV6-6 with TRBJ2-7; 7 bases fit TRBD2. The ends lost 5 bases at V and 2 bases at J; junction bases unmatched: 9. Germline V gene data show CDR1 as MNHNY and CDR2 as SVGAGI (reference sequence). The CDR3 extends over 15 amino acids.

The chain couples TRBV5-1 to TRBJ2-3, with 8 bases matching TRBD1. Germline V CDR1 and CDR2: SGHRS, YFSETQ. With 2 bases clipped from V and 1 base from J, the junction kept 9 bases outside the gene matches. CDR3 size: 17 residues. CDR3 amino acids: CASSFQSPGQGTDTQYF. Written as DNA, the CDR3 is TGCGCCAGCAGCTTCCAATCACCGGGACAGGGCACAGATACGCAGTATTTT.

V and J are TRBV5-1 and TRBJ2-5, with a possible D match to TRBD2 (6 bases). Trimming left V 0 bases short and J 3 bases short, with 15 bases between. The V gene's germline CDR1 is SGHRS and CDR2 YFSETQ. The CDR3 totals 16 residues. CDR3 sequence reads: CASSLGRDPHEETQYF. In DNA, the CDR3 is TGCGCCAGCAGCTTGGGGCGGGACCCTCACGAAGAGACCCAGTACTTC.

The chain recombines TRBV6-1 with TRBJ2-7, with a possible D match to TRBD2 (5 bases). Germline CDR1 is MNHNS and CDR2 is SASEGT. The CDR3 spans 16 residues. The V gene lost 0 bases and the J gene lost 2 bases, with 14 bases spanning the gap. CDR3 region: CASSEAPPGNPYEQYV. The CDR3 DNA reads TGTGCCAGCAGTGAAGCGCCCCCCGGGAATCCCTACGAGCAGTACGTC.